These T cell receptor beta chains were read from a single sample in a study of T-cell reconstitution after alpha-beta-depleted transplantation in children. TCRdb passed the PCR reads through MiXCR, listing each CDR3 protein once. The table has 450,000 to 600,000 distinct CDR3 sequences, 10% to 15% seen once; the top ten hold approximately 2%. The sequences come from PBMCs, mostly from graft donor cells, collected 360 days after TCRalphabeta/CD19-depleted stem cell transplant. The receptor set was obtained from a male patient younger than 18 who had a stem cell transplant for acute myeloid leukemia, so the T cells may come from the graft donor. The CDR3 runs from the conserved cysteine through the conserved F or W. The order of the fields is D gene, V gene, clone size, J gene, CDR3 protein, CDR3 DNA. The D gene is left open where the match is weak. Some rows have no size entry. The others give once, few or many, or a class for an expanded clone.

>.|TRBV25-1|.|TRBJ2-7
CASSETGGADEQYF
TGTGCCAGCAGTGAGACGGGCGGAGCCGACGAGCAGTACTTC
>TRBD1|TRBV11-1|few|TRBJ2-7
CASSPWDSNYEQYF
TGTGCCAGCAGCCCGTGGGACAGTAACTACGAGCAGTACTTC
>TRBD1|TRBV5-1|many|TRBJ1-6
CASNPGTGVISPLHF
TGCGCCAGCAACCCAGGGACAGGGGTGATCTCACCCCTCCACTTT
>TRBD1|TRBV9|few|TRBJ2-1
CASTRDRDYNEQFF
TGTGCCAGCACCCGGGACAGGGACTACAATGAGCAGTTCTTC
>TRBD1|TRBV27|.|TRBJ2-1
CASSLLTGFGNEQFF
TGTGCCAGCAGTTTACTGACAGGGTTCGGCAATGAGCAGTTCTTC
>.|TRBV7-8|few|TRBJ1-1
CASSAREEAFF
TGTGCCAGCAGCGCTCGGGAGGAAGCTTTCTTT
>TRBD2|TRBV3-1|.|TRBJ2-5
CASSQGRSRTRKETQYF
TGTGCCAGCAGCCAAGGCCGATCAAGGACTAGGAAAGAGACCCAGTACTTC
>TRBD2|TRBV27|few|TRBJ2-4
CASSLLAGGPIQYF
TGTGCCAGCAGTTTACTAGCGGGAGGGCCCATTCAGTACTTC
>.|TRBV11-2|few|TRBJ2-4
CASSPRWAYVGAKNIQYF
TGTGCCAGCAGCCCGCGGTGGGCTTACGTTGGGGCCAAAAACATTCAGTACTTC
>.|TRBV7-3|few|TRBJ2-5
CASSPMGSRETQYF
TGTGCCAGCAGCCCTATGGGGAGTAGGGAGACCCAGTACTTC
>TRBD2|TRBV5-1|many|TRBJ2-7
CASRPTLAARYEQYF
TGCGCCAGCAGACCTACACTAGCGGCCCGCTACGAGCAGTACTTC
>TRBD2|TRBV4-2|.|TRBJ2-7
CASSQGPEFISGRAKDEQYF
TGTGCCAGCAGCCAAGGCCCCGAGTTTATTAGCGGGAGGGCCAAGGACGAGCAGTACTTC
>TRBD2|TRBV6-2/TRBV6-3|few|TRBJ2-3
CASSYTGLAGGDTQYF
TGTGCCAGCAGTTACACGGGACTAGCGGGAGGAGATACGCAGTATTTT
>TRBD2|TRBV6-1|.|TRBJ2-7
CASSGLAGVPNYEQYF
TGTGCCAGCAGCGGACTAGCGGGAGTCCCTAATTACGAGCAGTACTTC
>TRBD2|TRBV6-2/TRBV6-3|few|TRBJ2-7
CASTGLAGVYEQYF
TGTGCCAGCACCGGGCTAGCGGGAGTATACGAGCAGTACTTC
>.|TRBV29-1|few|TRBJ1-1
CSVEERWMNTEAFF
TGCAGCGTTGAAGAGCGGTGGATGAACACTGAAGCCTTCTTT
>.|TRBV9|.|TRBJ2-7
CASSVVDSGYEQYF
TGTGCCAGCAGCGTAGTTGATAGCGGCTACGAGCAGTACTTC
>TRBD1|TRBV29-1|many|TRBJ2-6
CSAKTGEILSSGANVLTF
TGCAGCGCCAAGACAGGGGAAATACTCAGCTCTGGGGCCAACGTCCTGACTTTC